This entry describes one T cell receptor (beta chain). Its specificity is not known. This sample is part of a study of siplizumab effects on memory and regulatory T cells. Study-wide results and caveats: Siplizumab led to significantly less abundant alloreactive sequences that could be traced back to unstimulated CD4+ memory cells. Greater diversity than memory cells seemed evident in naive T cells, which also appeared to be major alloresponse contributors.

Unstimulated subsets comprising naive, memory, effector memory and TEMRA cells were sequenced in a few donor pairs. Assays covered around 10^5 TCR templates per sample. Assay used: immunoSEQ multiplex PCR; TCRdb lists only in-frame clones, some missing. The sample yields about 40,000 clones, approximately 88% seen once. Trimming stripped 8 bases from V and 4 bases from J, with 19 bases between. The CDR3 consists of 15 residues. CDR1 and CDR2 from the germline V gene are WSHSY and SAAADI. This clonotype was sampled from a human donor in good health. This sequence joins TRBV10-2 and TRBJ2-3; either TRBD1 or TRBD2 may supply D (7 bases each). Sequencing used naive CD4+ T cells sorted from blood. In nucleotides, the CDR3 is TGCGCCAGCTTACTAGCGCGAGGGGGCCCAGATACGCAGTATTTT. This encodes CASLLARGGPDTQYF.